This section outlines one T cell receptor beta chain sequence together with its context. Its antigen remains unknown. The sample originates from a study of OX40 agonist ivuxolimab in advanced cancers. Background on the study: Past anti-PD-1, anti-PD-L1 or anti-CTLA-4 therapy was accepted, and 40% to 45% had received some.

Peripheral blood came from all dose cohorts at three timepoints. Assay: immunoSEQ multiplex PCR; the TCRdb copy retains only in-frame clones and omits some. The sample lists about 17,000 clones, approximately 88% occurring once. Regarding the study as a whole: Dosing at 0.1 to 3.0 mg/kg was accompanied by clonal expansion of CD4+ and CD8+ blood T cells by week 6.

The sequencing here drew on CD4+ or CD8+ T cells sorted from blood, taken in a trial of the OX40 agonist ivuxolimab. The clonotype was recovered from an adult with an advanced solid tumor such as melanoma, head and neck, liver or kidney cancer.

CDR3 residues: CAKRGRKKPSTDTQYF. In nucleotides, the CDR3 is TGCGCCAAACGGGGTCGTAAAAAACCTAGCACAGATACGCAGTATTTT. V usage is TRBV10-1 and J usage is TRBJ2-3, with D tentatively TRBD2 (5 bases). Germline-derived CDR1 and CDR2 are WNHNN and SYGVQD (reference sequence). V gave up 10 bases and J gave up 0 bases, with 20 bases separating them. The CDR3 runs 16 residues.